The 32 T cell receptor beta chains given below trace back to one sample, sequenced in a study of identical twins. TCRdb reprocessed the 5' RACE reads via MiXCR and lists one record per CDR3 protein. The sample carries hundreds of thousands of distinct CDR3 sequences, roughly 20% recorded once. The same data also contributed to another study, on T cells expressing NK-cell markers.

The sample comprised PBMCs. The source is a woman under 30 in good health.

The chain uses TRBV7-2 and TRBJ2-2; the match to TRBD2 covers 7 bases. Germline CDR1 and CDR2: SGHTA and FQGNSA. The CDR3 runs 15 residues. V gave up 5 bases and J gave up 8 bases; unmatched junction bases: 11. CDR3 DNA: TGTGCCAGCAGCAAATCGACTAGCAGATCTGGGGAGCTGTTTTTT. This codes for CASSKSTSRSGELFF.

Comment on this clonotype: A much larger clone lies a single base off, so this may be a read error. The chain joins TRBV5-1 to TRBJ2-1, with unresolved D. The CDR3 is made up of 15 amino acids. The V end lost 4 bases, the J end lost 0 bases, and 11 bases lay between the germline ends. Germline CDR1 reads SGHRS; CDR2 reads YFSETQ. The CDR3, as DNA: TGCGCCAGCAGCCCCGTACGGGTCTCCTACAATGAGCAGTTCTTC. The encoded protein is CASSPVRVSYNEQFF.

This clonotype was seen a handful of times. V is TRBV12-3 or TRBV12-4 and J is TRBJ2-5; TRBD1 is a possible D gene (5 bases). This CDR3 has 13 amino acids. With 7 bases removed from V and 5 bases from J, the gap between germline ends came to 14 bases. For the CDR3, the DNA is TGTGCCAGCACCATAAAGGGGTTGGAGACCCAGTACTTC. Protein product: CASTIKGLETQYF.

This rearrangement joins TRBV4-3 to TRBJ2-1; 9 bases agree with TRBD2. Trimming took 0 bases from V and 10 from J; bases not matched to a gene: 13. Germline CDR1 is LGHNA and CDR2 is YSLEER. The CDR3 extends over 17 amino acids. The CDR3 loop is CASSQDLILAGSGEQFF. The CDR3, as DNA: TGCGCCAGCAGCCAAGATCTTATCCTAGCGGGATCAGGGGAGCAGTTCTTC.

The chain has TRBV11-2 and TRBJ2-1, with D possibly being TRBD2 (5 bases). The CDR3 is made up of 13 amino acids. Deletions cut 1 base from V and 6 bases from J, with 7 bases between. In germline, CDR1 is SGHAT, CDR2 FQNNGV. This CDR3 reads CASSLVAGNEQFF. In DNA, the CDR3 is TGTGCCAGCAGCTTAGTGGCGGGCAATGAGCAGTTCTTC.

The chain joins TRBV6-2 or TRBV6-3 to TRBJ2-1, with 8 positions matching TRBD2. The germline CDR1 and CDR2 sequences are MNHEY and SVGEGT. The CDR3 is 18 residues long. V was clipped by 2 bases and J by 0 bases; unmatched bases: 9. The chain's CDR3 is CASSYAAGAGGSYNEQFF. In DNA form, the CDR3 reads TGTGCCAGCAGTTACGCGGCCGGGGCGGGGGGCTCCTACAATGAGCAGTTCTTC.

This clonotype was counted once. The chain joins TRBV20-1 to TRBJ2-7; weak D call: TRBD2 (6 bases). CDR3 length: 13 residues. Germline CDR1 reads DFQATT; CDR2 reads SNEGSKA (reference sequence). The V gene lost 3 bases and the J gene lost 6 bases, with 15 bases spanning the gap. The CDR3 DNA is TGCAGTGCTAGCCCTTTCGCGGGGAGCGAGCAGTACTTC. Translation gives CSASPFAGSEQYF.

This clonotype came up a few times. This chain connects TRBV20-1 to TRBJ2-7, with D perhaps matching TRBD2 (6 bases). Per the germline V gene, CDR1 is DFQATT and CDR2 is SNEGSKA (reference sequence). This CDR3 contains 15 residues. The V end lost 6 bases, the J end lost 3 bases, and 21 bases lay between the germline ends. CDR3 in DNA: TGCAGTGCCACGAGGCCCGGGGGAATCAACTACGAGCAGTACTTC. Protein: CSATRPGGINYEQYF.

This clonotype was detected only a few times. The chain carries TRBV6-1 and TRBJ1-1; tentative D call: TRBD1 (5 bases). The CDR3 runs 13 residues. CDR1 is MNHNS and CDR2 is SASEGT in the germline V gene. With 6 bases removed from V and 6 bases from J, the gap between germline ends came to 14 bases. CDR3 residues: CASRNTGGAEAFF. Here the CDR3 DNA reads TGTGCCAGCAGGAACACCGGGGGGGCTGAAGCTTTCTTT.

This clonotype was counted only a few times. V is TRBV5-1 and J is TRBJ1-1, with TRBD1 as a possible D gene (5 bases). The CDR3 has 14 residues. V gave up 6 bases and J gave up 2 bases, with 14 bases separating them. Germline V gene lookup returns CDR1 SGHRS and CDR2 YFSETQ. Here the CDR3 DNA reads TGCGCCAGCACCCTTTCGCAGGGAAACACTGAAGCTTTCTTT. It translates to CASTLSQGNTEAFF.

This clonotype has ten or more counts. V gene TRBV5-1 combines with J gene TRBJ2-7; the D is unclear. CDR1 and CDR2 from the germline V gene are SGHRS and YFSETQ. CDR3 length equals 14 residues. The germline V and J ends were trimmed by 0 bases and 3 bases, with 10 bases remaining between them. In DNA, the CDR3 is TGCGCCAGCAGCTTGGGTACACAACGCTACGAGCAGTACTTC. This gives the protein CASSLGTQRYEQYF.

This clonotype was picked up one time. The rearrangement joins TRBV20-1 to TRBJ1-5; a possible D gene is TRBD1 (5 bases). Trimming stripped 1 base from V and 0 bases from J, with 7 bases between. Germline V gene data show CDR1 as DFQATT and CDR2 as SNEGSKA (reference sequence). The CDR3 length is 14 residues. The CDR3: CSARAGTSNQPQHF. For the CDR3, the DNA is TGCAGTGCTAGAGCGGGGACTAGCAATCAGCCCCAGCATTTT.

This clonotype was counted between two and nine times. J is TRBJ2-1 and V is TRBV11-2, with D unclear. The CDR3 extends over 17 amino acids. The germline V gene encodes CDR1 SGHAT and CDR2 FQNNGV. V was pared by 0 bases and J by 4 bases, with 16 bases between. CDR3 loop: CASSLERRQVRYNEQFF. As DNA, the CDR3 is TGTGCCAGCAGCTTAGAACGCCGGCAGGTTAGATACAATGAGCAGTTCTTC.

The chain employs TRBV7-9 and TRBJ1-4; perhaps TRBD1 as D (5 bases). CDR1 and CDR2 from the germline V gene are SEHNR and FQNEAQ (reference sequence). The CDR3 contains 15 residues. V was cut by 5 bases and J by 0 bases, with 10 bases left in between. The CDR3 spells CASSPGGATNEKLFF. The CDR3 DNA sequence: TGTGCCAGCAGCCCCGGGGGGGCAACTAATGAAAAACTGTTTTTT.

The chain recombines TRBV20-1 with TRBJ2-5, with D possibly TRBD2 on 6 matching bases. Germline CDR1 DFQATT, CDR2 SNEGSKA (reference sequence). Trimming removed 3 bases from V and 3 bases from J, with 17 bases in between. This CDR3 comprises 15 residues. The CDR3 nucleotides are TGCAGTGCTAGGTACCCCCCCTGGAGGGAAGAGACCCAGTACTTC. It specifies CSARYPPWREETQYF.

V and J are TRBV7-6 and TRBJ2-2; 7 nucleotides match TRBD2. The germline CDR1 and CDR2 sequences are SGHVS and FNYEAQ. V lost 1 base and J lost 2; bases outside the gene matches: 4. The CDR3 is 16 amino acids. CDR3 in amino acids: CASSLVGGGNTGELFF. CDR3 in DNA: TGTGCCAGCAGCTTAGTAGGCGGGGGTAACACCGGGGAGCTGTTTTTT.

This clonotype was seen more than once but under ten times. The chain links TRBV7-9 to TRBJ2-4; D perhaps matches TRBD1 (5 bases). The V and J ends lost 1 base and 1 base respectively, with 8 bases between them. Per germline, CDR1 SEHNR and CDR2 FQNEAQ (reference sequence). This CDR3 has 15 amino acids. CDR3 residues: CASSLGGAAKNIQYF. CDR3 sequence (DNA): TGTGCCAGCAGCTTAGGGGGCGCGGCCAAAAACATTCAGTACTTC.

This chain joins TRBV27 and TRBJ2-7; 9 nucleotides align to TRBD1. This CDR3 comprises 14 residues. Germline lookup yields CDR1 MNHEY and CDR2 SMNVEV (reference sequence). V gave up 5 bases and J gave up 6 bases; unmatched junction bases: 8. CDR3 region: CASSAGTGRSEQYF. CDR3 bases: TGTGCCAGCAGTGCAGGGACAGGGAGGTCCGAGCAGTACTTC.

This clonotype was seen ten or more times. The chain carries TRBV12-3 or TRBV12-4 and TRBJ2-7; 8 bases map to TRBD2. CDR3 length: 15 residues. The V and J ends lost 5 bases and 0 bases, in that order; junction bases with no gene match: 6. The CDR3, as DNA: TGTGCCAGCAGTCCACTCAGCGGGGGCTCCTACGAGCAGTACTTC. Encoded protein: CASSPLSGGSYEQYF.

This clonotype was seen a few times. The J gene is TRBJ2-7, the V gene TRBV6-1; 8 nucleotides match TRBD2. Germline V gene data show CDR1 as MNHNS and CDR2 as SASEGT. The trim removed 7 bases at V and 6 bases at J, leaving 8 bases unmatched. This CDR3 spans 13 amino acids. The CDR3 sequence is CASTPGGLAEQYF. CDR3 nucleotides: TGTGCCAGCACCCCAGGAGGACTAGCCGAGCAGTACTTC.

The chain joins TRBV6-2 or TRBV6-3 to TRBJ2-7, with TRBD1 identical over 9 bases. V shed 6 bases and J 6 bases; nucleotides not matched to a gene: 6. The CDR3 runs 13 residues. Germline-derived CDR1 and CDR2 are MNHEY and SVGEGT. CDR3 sequence: CASSRQGVPEQYF. CDR3 nucleotide sequence: TGTGCCAGCAGCCGACAGGGGGTTCCCGAGCAGTACTTC.

The chain combines TRBV20-1 with TRBJ2-7; TRBD2 aligns across 9 bases. The CDR3 consists of 14 residues. Trimming removed 6 bases from V and 2 bases from J; junction bases left unmatched: 8. Per germline, CDR1 DFQATT and CDR2 SNEGSKA (reference sequence). The CDR3 DNA sequence: TGCAGTGCGGAGGGTAGCGGGAGCACCTACGAGCAGTACTTC. Amino acid sequence: CSAEGSGSTYEQYF.

The J gene is TRBJ2-1, the V gene TRBV12-3 or TRBV12-4; the D is unclear. Trimming took 3 bases from V and 8 from J, leaving 20 bases between them. The CDR3 totals 16 residues. CDR3 nucleotides: TGTGCCAGCAGTTTTGGATTGCTAGTAAGGACGCATGAGCAGTTCTTC. As protein: CASSFGLLVRTHEQFF.

CDR3 nucleotides: TGTGCCAGCCGGGGCACTTTTAGGTACACCTTC. It encodes CASRGTFRYTF. This chain connects TRBV12-3 or TRBV12-4 to TRBJ1-2; D is possibly TRBD1 (5 bases). The V end was cut by 8 bases, the J end by 11 bases, with 15 bases between. CDR3 length: 11 amino acids.

The chain uses TRBV29-1 and TRBJ2-5; TRBD2 might be the D (5 bases). The V end was cut by 3 bases, the J end by 2 bases, with 10 bases between. Germline V gene data show CDR1 as SQVTM and CDR2 as ANQGSEA. This CDR3 has 13 amino acids. In DNA form, the CDR3 reads TGCAGCGTTGAGGCGGGCAGACAAGAGACCCAGTACTTC. Translated, it gives CSVEAGRQETQYF.

This clonotype was counted a few times. This chain uses TRBV20-1 with TRBJ1-1, with D perhaps matching TRBD1 (5 bases). V lost 5 bases and J lost 6, with 16 bases in between. Germline CDR1 reads DFQATT; CDR2 reads SNEGSKA (reference sequence). This CDR3 has 13 amino acids. CDR3 in DNA: TGCAGTGCTTGGAAAACAGGTGCTCCTGAAGCTTTCTTT. Translation gives CSAWKTGAPEAFF.

CDR3 amino acids: CASSLGRERGTYEQYF. The CDR3 region has the DNA TGCGCCAGCAGCTTGGGACGGGAAAGGGGTACCTACGAGCAGTACTTC. The chain joins TRBV5-1 to TRBJ2-7; tentatively, D is TRBD1 or TRBD2 (5 bases each). Trimming stripped 0 bases from V and 2 bases from J, with 15 bases between. The CDR3 has 16 amino acids. Germline V gives CDR1 SGHRS, CDR2 YFSETQ.

This clonotype showed up many times. The rearrangement uses TRBV20-1 and TRBJ2-1; the D is unclear. CDR3 length: 11 residues. Germline lookup yields CDR1 DFQATT and CDR2 SNEGSKA (reference sequence). V lost 4 bases, J lost 12 bases, and 13 bases lay in between. In nucleotides, the CDR3 is TGCAGTGCTATGCCTTACAACGGGCAGTTCTTC. This sequence encodes CSAMPYNGQFF.

The chain carries TRBV27 and TRBJ2-5; tentatively, D is TRBD2 (5 bases). The CDR3 is made up of 12 amino acids. Per the germline V gene, CDR1 is MNHEY and CDR2 is SMNVEV (reference sequence). Trimming cost V 2 bases and J 7 bases, with 8 bases left between them. CDR3 in amino acids: CASSLSGGTQYF. The CDR3, as DNA: TGTGCCAGCAGTTTAAGCGGCGGGACCCAGTACTTC.

The chain recombines TRBV18 with TRBJ1-1; possible D gene TRBD1, 6 bases. CDR3 length equals 12 residues. Germline loops: CDR1 KGHSH, CDR2 LQKENI. V was pared by 2 bases and J by 8 bases, with 9 bases between. The CDR3 DNA reads TGTGCCAGCTCACCATCAGGGGACGAAGCTTTCTTT. Amino acids: CASSPSGDEAFF.

This clonotype has a count of ten or more. V usage is TRBV6-1 and J usage is TRBJ1-1; a weak D match, TRBD1 (6 bases). Germline loops: CDR1 MNHNS, CDR2 SASEGT. The CDR3 extends over 16 amino acids. V was clipped by 5 bases and J by 0 bases, with 16 bases between them. DNA for the CDR3: TGTGCCAGCAGTCCCCAAGGGGGTAACATGAACACTGAAGCTTTCTTT. This gives the protein CASSPQGGNMNTEAFF.

This clonotype was seen repeatedly, ten times or more. The chain uses TRBV4-2 and TRBJ2-7; D gene uncertain. The CDR3 totals 13 residues. The V gene lost 0 bases and the J gene lost 5 bases, with 8 bases spanning the gap. Germline values: CDR1 LGHNA, CDR2 YNFKEQ. CDR3 amino acids: CASSQERQDEQYF. CDR3 DNA: TGTGCCAGCAGCCAAGAGCGTCAGGACGAGCAGTACTTC.